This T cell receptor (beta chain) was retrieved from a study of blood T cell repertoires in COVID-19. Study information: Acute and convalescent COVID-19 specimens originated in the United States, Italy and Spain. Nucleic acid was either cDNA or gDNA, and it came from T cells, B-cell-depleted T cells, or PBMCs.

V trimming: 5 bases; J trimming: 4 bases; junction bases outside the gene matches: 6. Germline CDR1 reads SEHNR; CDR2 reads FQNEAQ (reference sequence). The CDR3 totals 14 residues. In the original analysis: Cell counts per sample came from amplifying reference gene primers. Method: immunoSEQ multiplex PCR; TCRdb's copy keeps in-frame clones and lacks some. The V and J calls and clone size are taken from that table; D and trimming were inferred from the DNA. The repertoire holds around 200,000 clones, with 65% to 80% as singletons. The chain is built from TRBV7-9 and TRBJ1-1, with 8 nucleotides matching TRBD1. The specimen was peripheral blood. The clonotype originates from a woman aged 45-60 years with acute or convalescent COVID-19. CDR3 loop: CASSAQGAGTEAFF. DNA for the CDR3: TGTGCCAGCAGCGCTCAGGGGGCCGGCACTGAAGCTTTCTTT.